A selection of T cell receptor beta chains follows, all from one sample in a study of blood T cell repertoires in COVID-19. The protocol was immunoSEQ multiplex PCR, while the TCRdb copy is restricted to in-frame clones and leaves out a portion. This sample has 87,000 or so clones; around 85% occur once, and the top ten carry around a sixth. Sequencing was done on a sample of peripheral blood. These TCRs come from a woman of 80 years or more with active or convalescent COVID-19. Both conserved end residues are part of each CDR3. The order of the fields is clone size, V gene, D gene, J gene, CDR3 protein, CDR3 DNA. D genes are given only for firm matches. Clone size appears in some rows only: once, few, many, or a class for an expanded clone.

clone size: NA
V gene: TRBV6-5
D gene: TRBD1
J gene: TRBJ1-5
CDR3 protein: CASSYPADRAQPQHF
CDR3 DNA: TGTGCCAGCAGTTATCCCGCAGACAGGGCCCAGCCCCAGCATTTT

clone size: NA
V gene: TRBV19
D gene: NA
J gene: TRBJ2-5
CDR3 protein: CASSGGFPSTQYF
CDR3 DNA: TGTGCCAGTAGTGGGGGGTTTCCCTCGACCCAGTACTTC

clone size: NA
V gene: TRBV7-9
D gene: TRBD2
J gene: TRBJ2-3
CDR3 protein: CASSLKPTSGRRSDTQYF
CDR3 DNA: TGTGCCAGCAGCTTAAAGCCGACTAGCGGTCGGAGGTCTGATACGCAGTATTTT

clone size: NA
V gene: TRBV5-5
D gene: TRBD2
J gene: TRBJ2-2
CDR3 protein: CASSLGTSGGITGELFF
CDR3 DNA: TGTGCCAGCAGCTTGGGGACTAGCGGGGGAATAACCGGGGAGCTGTTTTTT

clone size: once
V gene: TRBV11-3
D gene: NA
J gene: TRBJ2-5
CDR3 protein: CASSLGGRQETQYF
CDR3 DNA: TGTGCCAGCAGCTTAGGGGGCAGACAAGAGACCCAGTACTTC

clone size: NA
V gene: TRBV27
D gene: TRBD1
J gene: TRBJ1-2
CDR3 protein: CASSPTGGAYGYTF
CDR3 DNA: TGTGCCAGCAGCCCGACAGGGGGCGCCTATGGCTACACCTTC

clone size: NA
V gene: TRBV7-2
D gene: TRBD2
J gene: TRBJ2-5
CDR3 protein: CASRSSGSRLLTQYF
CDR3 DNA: TGTGCCAGCAGGTCTAGCGGGAGTCGCTTGTTGACCCAGTACTTC

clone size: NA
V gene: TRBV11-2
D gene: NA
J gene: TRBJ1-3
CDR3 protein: CATTPQAYRNTIYF
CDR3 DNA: TGTGCCACCACGCCACAGGCATACAGAAACACCATATATTTT

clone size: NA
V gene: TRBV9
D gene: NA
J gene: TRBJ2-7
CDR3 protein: CASSIGGDSYEQYF
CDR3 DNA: TGTGCCAGCAGCATCGGGGGAGACTCCTACGAGCAGTACTTC

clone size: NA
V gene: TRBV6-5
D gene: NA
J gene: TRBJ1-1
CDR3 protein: CALERYTEAFF
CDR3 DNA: TGTGCCCTAGAAAGGTACACTGAAGCTTTCTTT

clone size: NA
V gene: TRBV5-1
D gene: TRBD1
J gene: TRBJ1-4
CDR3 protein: CASSLDEGAYEKLFF
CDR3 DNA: TGCGCCAGCAGCTTGGATGAGGGGGCCTATGAAAAACTGTTTTTT

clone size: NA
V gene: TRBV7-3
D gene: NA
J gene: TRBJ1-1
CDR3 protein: CASSLTGGRETEAFF
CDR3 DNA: TGTGCCAGCAGCTTAACGGGAGGGAGGGAAACTGAAGCTTTCTTT

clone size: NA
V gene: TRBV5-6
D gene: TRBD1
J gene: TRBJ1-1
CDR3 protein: CASSFGTGLMAEAFF
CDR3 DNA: TGTGCCAGCAGCTTTGGGACAGGGCTAATGGCTGAAGCTTTCTTT

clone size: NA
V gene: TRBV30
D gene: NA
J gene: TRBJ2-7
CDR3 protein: CAWSSPGLPYEQYF
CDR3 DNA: TGTGCCTGGAGTAGTCCAGGGCTTCCCTACGAGCAGTACTTC

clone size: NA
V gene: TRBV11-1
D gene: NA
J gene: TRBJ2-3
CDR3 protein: CASSLGRGSDTQYF
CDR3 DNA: TGTGCCAGCAGCTTAGGTCGGGGGTCAGATACGCAGTATTTT

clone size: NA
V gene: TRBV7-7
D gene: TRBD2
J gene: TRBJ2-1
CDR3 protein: CASSVGLAGVSEQFF
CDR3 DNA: TGTGCTAGCAGCGTAGGTCTAGCGGGAGTGAGTGAGCAGTTCTTC

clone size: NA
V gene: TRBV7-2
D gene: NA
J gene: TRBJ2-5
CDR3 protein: CASSLGAQETQYF
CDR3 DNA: TGTGCCAGCAGCTTAGGTGCGCAAGAGACCCAGTACTTC

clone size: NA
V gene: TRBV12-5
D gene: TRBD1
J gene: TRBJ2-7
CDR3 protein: CASGLGQAYEQYF
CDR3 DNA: TGTGCTAGTGGACTAGGACAGGCCTACGAGCAGTACTTC

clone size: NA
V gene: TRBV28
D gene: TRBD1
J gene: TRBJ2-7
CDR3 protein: CASSLGTAPYEQYF
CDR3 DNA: TGTGCCAGCAGTTTAGGGACAGCCCCCTACGAGCAGTACTTC

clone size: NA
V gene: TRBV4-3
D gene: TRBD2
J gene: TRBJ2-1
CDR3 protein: CASSQESSGYSNEQFF
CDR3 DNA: TGCGCCAGCAGCCAAGAGTCTAGCGGGTACTCCAATGAGCAGTTCTTC

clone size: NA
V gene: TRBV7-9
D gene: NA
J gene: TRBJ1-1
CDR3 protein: CASSLEGANTEAFF
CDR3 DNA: TGTGCCAGCAGCTTAGAAGGGGCGAACACTGAAGCTTTCTTT

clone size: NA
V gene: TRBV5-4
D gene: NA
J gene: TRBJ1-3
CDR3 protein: CASSEGQLSGNTIYF
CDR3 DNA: TGTGCCAGCAGCGAGGGACAACTCTCTGGAAACACCATATATTTT

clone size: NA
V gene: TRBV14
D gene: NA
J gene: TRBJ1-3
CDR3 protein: CASSAGATGNTIYF
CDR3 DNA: TGTGCCAGCAGTGCGGGGGCAACTGGAAACACCATATATTTT

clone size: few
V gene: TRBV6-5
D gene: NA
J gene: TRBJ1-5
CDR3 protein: CASTVRGNQPQHF
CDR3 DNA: TGTGCCAGCACCGTTAGGGGAAATCAGCCCCAGCATTTT

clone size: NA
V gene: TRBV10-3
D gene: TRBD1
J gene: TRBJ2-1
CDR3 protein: CAINAGTANNEQFF
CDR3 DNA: TGTGCCATCAACGCCGGGACAGCCAACAATGAGCAGTTCTTC

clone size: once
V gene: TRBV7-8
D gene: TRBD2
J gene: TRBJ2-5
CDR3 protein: CASSTGTSGGARETQYF
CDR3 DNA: TGTGCCAGCAGCACCGGGACTAGCGGGGGGGCCCGAGAGACCCAGTACTTC

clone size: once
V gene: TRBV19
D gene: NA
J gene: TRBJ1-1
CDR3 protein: CASKQGRVTNTEAFF
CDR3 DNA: TGTGCCAGTAAACAGGGCCGTGTGACGAACACTGAAGCTTTCTTT

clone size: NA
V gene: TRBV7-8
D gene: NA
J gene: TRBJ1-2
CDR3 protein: CASSRLFSNGYTF
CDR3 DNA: TGTGCCAGCAGCCGATTATTTTCTAATGGCTACACCTTC

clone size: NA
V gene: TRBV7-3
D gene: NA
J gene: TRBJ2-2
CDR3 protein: CASSHLRSDTGELFF
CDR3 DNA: TGTGCCAGCAGCCATCTTCGTTCAGATACCGGGGAGCTGTTTTTT

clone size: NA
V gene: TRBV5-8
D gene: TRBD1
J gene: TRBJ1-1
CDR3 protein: CASSWAGTVHRATEAFF
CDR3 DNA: TGTGCCAGCAGCTGGGCCGGGACAGTTCACCGTGCCACTGAAGCTTTCTTT

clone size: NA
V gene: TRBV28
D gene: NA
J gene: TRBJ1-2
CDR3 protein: CASSPLDGGYGYTF
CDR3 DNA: TGTGCCAGCAGTCCATTGGACGGCGGGTATGGCTACACCTTC

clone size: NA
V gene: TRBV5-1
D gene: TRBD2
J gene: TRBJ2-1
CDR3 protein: CASSPRLTSGGNEQFF
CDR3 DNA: TGCGCCAGCAGCCCCAGGCTAACTAGCGGGGGGAATGAGCAGTTCTTC

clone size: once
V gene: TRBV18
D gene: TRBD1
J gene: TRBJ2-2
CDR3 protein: CASSPTGDTGELFF
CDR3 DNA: TGTGCCAGCTCACCAACAGGGGACACCGGGGAGCTGTTTTTT

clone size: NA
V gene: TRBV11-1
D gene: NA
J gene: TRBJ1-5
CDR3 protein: CASSLGGAGPQHF
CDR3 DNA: TGTGCCAGCAGCTTAGGTGGGGCCGGGCCCCAGCATTTT

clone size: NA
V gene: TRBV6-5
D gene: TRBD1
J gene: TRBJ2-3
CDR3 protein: CASSYSRTGPDTQYF
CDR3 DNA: TGTGCCAGCAGTTACTCGAGGACAGGCCCAGATACGCAGTATTTT

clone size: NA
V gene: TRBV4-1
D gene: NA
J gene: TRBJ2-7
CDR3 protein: CASSQVASGEQYF
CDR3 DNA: TGCGCCAGCAGCCAAGTGGCCAGCGGCGAGCAGTACTTC

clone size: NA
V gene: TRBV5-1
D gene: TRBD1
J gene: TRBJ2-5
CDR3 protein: CASSLGGGLLPETQYF
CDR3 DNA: TGCGCCAGCAGCTTGGGAGGGGGCCTCCTCCCAGAGACCCAGTACTTC

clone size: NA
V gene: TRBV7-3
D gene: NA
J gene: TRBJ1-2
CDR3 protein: CASSLGPESDGYTF
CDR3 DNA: TGTGCCAGCAGCCTTGGGCCCGAATCAGATGGCTACACCTTC

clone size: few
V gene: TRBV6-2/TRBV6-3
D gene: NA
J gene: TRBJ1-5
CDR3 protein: CASSYSTSGNSNQPQHF
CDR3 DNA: TGTGCCAGCAGTTACTCGACTTCTGGAAATAGCAATCAGCCCCAGCATTTT